The 24 T cell receptor beta chains below were found in one sample sequenced in a study of blood T cell repertoires in COVID-19. Produced via immunoSEQ multiplex PCR; TCRdb's table is partial and in-frame only. Among around 110,000 clones listed, about 80% were seen once. Sequenced sample: peripheral blood. The receptors come from a man aged 65 to 79 with acute or convalescent COVID-19.

V and J are TRBV13 and TRBJ1-6; tentatively, D is TRBD1 (6 bases). Trimming cost V 5 bases and J 0 bases, with 11 bases left between them. The CDR3 is made up of 16 amino acids. Germline loops: CDR1 PRHDT, CDR2 FYEKMQ (reference sequence). CDR3 nucleotide sequence: TGTGCCAGCAGCCCGGACAGCTCCTCCTATAATTCACCCCTCCACTTT. Its protein product is CASSPDSSSYNSPLHF.

The rearrangement links TRBV3-1 (or the pseudogene TRBV3-2) to TRBJ2-2; TRBD1 aligns across 10 bases. Per germline, CDR1 LGHDT and CDR2 YNNKEL (reference sequence). CDR3 size: 16 residues. V gave up 3 bases and J gave up 3 bases; unmatched junction bases: 4. CDR3 bases: TGTGCCAGCAGCCAGCCGGACAGGGGGGACACCGGGGAGCTGTTTTTT. It specifies CASSQPDRGDTGELFF.

This sequence joins TRBV5-1 and TRBJ2-3; maybe TRBD1 (6 bases). Trimming pared 0 bases from V and 2 bases from J, leaving 10 bases between. Germline V gene data show CDR1 as SGHRS and CDR2 as YFSETQ. This CDR3 has 15 amino acids. The CDR3 DNA follows: TGCGCCAGCAGCTTGGAGGGGACATTCACAGATACGCAGTATTTT. It codes for CASSLEGTFTDTQYF.

J is TRBJ1-1 and V is TRBV12-3 or TRBV12-4; 8 bases fit TRBD1. The CDR3 consists of 13 residues. V lost 5 bases and J lost 6; bases outside the gene matches: 5. Here the CDR3 DNA reads TGTGCCAGCAGTCAGACAGGGGTTCCTGAAGCTTTCTTT. Translation: CASSQTGVPEAFF.

This clone came up a few times. This sequence joins TRBV6-5 and TRBJ1-2, with 7 nucleotides matching TRBD1. Germline-derived CDR1 and CDR2 are MNHEY and SVGAGI. The CDR3 runs 14 residues. The trim removed 4 bases at V and 6 bases at J, leaving 8 bases unmatched. The CDR3: CASSSAGTADGYTF. The CDR3 DNA is TGTGCCAGCAGTTCCGCCGGGACAGCAGATGGCTACACCTTC.

This clone was recorded a few times. The chain links TRBV2 to TRBJ1-1; 8 bases fit TRBD1. This CDR3 is 14 amino acids long. Germline V gene lookup returns CDR1 SNHLY and CDR2 FYNNEI. The V gene end was trimmed by 4 bases and the J gene end by 0 bases; junction bases not matched to a gene: 1. The DNA of the CDR3 is TGTGCCAGCAGTGGGACAGGGATGAACACTGAAGCTTTCTTT. The encoded protein is CASSGTGMNTEAFF.

This clone was seen only once. The V gene is TRBV2, the J gene TRBJ2-4, with D possibly matching TRBD1 (5 bases). The germline V gene has CDR1 SNHLY and CDR2 FYNNEI. Trimming took off 3 bases at V and 0 bases at J, with 15 bases between the two ends. This CDR3 is 17 amino acids long. As DNA, the CDR3 is TGTGCCAGCAGTGAGGGCAGGGTATCCCTAGCCAAAAACATTCAGTACTTC. This gives the protein CASSEGRVSLAKNIQYF.

The chain is built from TRBV7-2 and TRBJ1-1; D gene uncertain. The CDR3 runs 13 residues. V lost 3 bases and J lost 3, with 8 bases in between. Germline values: CDR1 SGHTA, CDR2 FQGNSA. Here the CDR3 DNA reads TGTGCCAGCAGCTTCCAGCAGGACACTGAAGCTTTCTTT. Translating gives CASSFQQDTEAFF.

The V call is TRBV7-8, the J call TRBJ2-1; 10 nucleotides align to TRBD2. The germline V gene encodes CDR1 SGHVS and CDR2 FQNEAQ. V shed 0 bases and J 7 bases; nucleotides not matched to a gene: 15. The CDR3 sequence is 19 residues long. The CDR3 region is CASSLALASGGLGSNEQFF. CDR3 nucleotides: TGTGCCAGCAGCTTAGCGTTGGCTAGCGGGGGCCTCGGGTCGAATGAGCAGTTCTTC. Complete variable domain (other parts from reference TRBV7-8 and TRBJ2-1): GAGVSQSPRYKVAKRGQDVALRCDPISGHVSLFWYQQALGQGPEFLTYFQNEAQLDKSGLPSDRFFAERPEGSVSTLKIQRTQQEDSAVYLCASSLALASGGLGSNEQFFGPGTRLTVL.

The V gene is TRBV2, the J gene TRBJ1-4; D gene uncertain. This CDR3 contains 14 residues. V lost 3 bases and J lost 8, with 13 bases in between. Germline-derived CDR1 and CDR2 are SNHLY and FYNNEI. The CDR3 nucleotides are TGTGCCAGCAGTGATTCCGGGGAGTACGAAAAACTGTTTTTT. Residues: CASSDSGEYEKLFF.

The rearrangement joins TRBV19 to TRBJ1-2, with 7 positions matching TRBD1. The CDR3 is 14 amino acids. The germline gives CDR1 LNHDA, CDR2 SQIVND (reference sequence). V lost 6 bases, J lost 1 base, and 5 bases stayed unmatched. The chain's CDR3 is CASSWDSLNYGYTF. CDR3 nucleotide sequence: TGTGCCAGTAGCTGGGACAGCCTTAACTATGGCTACACCTTC.

V usage is TRBV7-2 and J usage is TRBJ1-2, with 8 nucleotides matching TRBD1. Germline CDR1 and CDR2: SGHTA and FQGNSA. V lost 10 bases and J lost 0; bases outside the gene matches: 10. The CDR3 is made up of 15 amino acids. The CDR3: CAKSKQGEANYGYTF. The CDR3 DNA is TGTGCCAAATCAAAACAGGGGGAGGCTAACTATGGCTACACCTTC.

This clone was seen a few times. The chain combines TRBV7-2 with TRBJ2-3; D call uncertain. This CDR3 comprises 12 residues. Trimming left V 1 base short and J 5 bases short, with 4 bases between. Germline CDR1 SGHTA, CDR2 FQGNSA. DNA for the CDR3: TGTGCCAGCAGCTTAGACAAAGATACGCAGTATTTT. This translates into CASSLDKDTQYF. The full variable domain, rest sourced from reference TRBV7-2 and TRBJ2-3, is GAGVSQSPSNKVTEKGKDVELRCDPISGHTALYWYRQSLGQGLEFLIYFQGNSAPDKSGLPSDRFSAERTGGSVSTLTIQRTQQEDSAVYLCASSLDKDTQYFGPGTRLTVL.

This clone was observed a few times. The genes are TRBV21-1 and TRBJ1-1; the table names TRBD1, a call not compared with the DNA. TRBV21-1 is noted as a pseudogene. CDR3 length: 14 residues. CDR3 coding DNA: TGTGCCAGCAGCACTCGAGACAGGGTCACTGAAGCTTTCTTT. Amino acid sequence: CASSTRDRVTEAFF.

The genes are TRBV7-8 and TRBJ1-6; 7 bases line up with TRBD1. The trim removed 1 base at V and 7 bases at J, leaving 7 bases unmatched. Germline loops: CDR1 SGHVS, CDR2 FQNEAQ. This CDR3 has 16 residues. CDR3 DNA sequence: TGTGCCAGCAGCTTAGTTCAGGGGGACGAAAATTCACCCCTCCACTTT. Translated, it gives CASSLVQGDENSPLHF.

The DNA of the CDR3 is TGTGCCAGCAGTTTGCGGGCAGGGGGCGGGTACGAGCAGTACTTC. Amino acid sequence: CASSLRAGGGYEQYF. This chain links TRBV27 with TRBJ2-7; 8 bases match TRBD1. After removal of 3 bases from V and 4 bases from J, the junction contained 8 bases not matched to a gene. The germline gives CDR1 MNHEY, CDR2 SMNVEV (reference sequence). This CDR3 is built from 15 residues.

This chain links TRBV6-5 with TRBJ1-1; a weak D match, TRBD1 (6 bases). CDR1 and CDR2 from the germline V gene are MNHEY and SVGAGI. This CDR3 region has 12 residues. Trimming took off 6 bases at V and 7 bases at J, with 12 bases between the two ends. CDR3 DNA: TGTGCCAGCAGCGACAGGCGAGGTGAAGCTTTCTTT. Protein product: CASSDRRGEAFF.

The V and J genes are TRBV20-1 and TRBJ1-4, with D tentatively TRBD1 (5 bases). This CDR3 has 15 residues. The germline gives CDR1 DFQATT, CDR2 SNEGSKA (reference sequence). V shed 3 bases and J shed 4 bases, with 15 bases lying between them. The CDR3, as DNA: TGCAGTGCTAGTGACCCAGCGGGGCTTAATGAAAAACTGTTTTTT. This gives the protein CSASDPAGLNEKLFF.

The chain recombines TRBV6-5 with TRBJ2-5, with D hard to call. The CDR3 totals 14 residues. V gave up 4 bases and J gave up 2 bases, with 11 bases separating them. Germline V gene lookup returns CDR1 MNHEY and CDR2 SVGAGI. CDR3 DNA sequence: TGTGCCAGCAGTTCGAGCACCTGGCAAGAGACCCAGTACTTC. It is translated as CASSSSTWQETQYF.

The V and J genes are TRBV6-5 and TRBJ2-7; D gene uncertain. Germline-derived CDR1 and CDR2 are MNHEY and SVGAGI. Trimming took 0 bases from V and 0 from J, leaving 12 bases between them. This CDR3 has 16 amino acids. DNA of the CDR3: TGTGCCAGCAGTTACTCGCGCAGGTCGAGCTCCTACGAGCAGTACTTC. It specifies CASSYSRRSSSYEQYF.

The J gene is TRBJ2-7, the V gene TRBV18; 9 nucleotides line up with TRBD2. The trim removed 3 bases at V and 1 base at J, leaving 1 base unmatched. CDR3 length equals 14 residues. The V gene's germline CDR1 is KGHSH and CDR2 LQKENI. The CDR3: CASSPLAGSYEQYF. The CDR3, as DNA: TGTGCCAGCTCACCCCTAGCGGGATCCTACGAGCAGTACTTC. The full variable domain, completed using reference TRBV18 and TRBJ2-7, is NAGVMQNPRHLVRRRGQEARLRCSPMKGHSHVYWYRQLPEEGLKFMVYLQKENIIDESGMPKERFSAEFPKEGPSILRIQQVVRGDSAAYFCASSPLAGSYEQYFGPGTRLTVT.

This clone was seen just once. The rearrangement uses TRBV2 and TRBJ1-1; D is ambiguous. Between the trimmed V and J ends, which lost 1 base and 0 bases, there was a span of 9 bases. This CDR3 is 15 amino acids long. Germline loops: CDR1 SNHLY, CDR2 FYNNEI. Written as DNA, the CDR3 is TGTGCCAGCAGTGAAGGGCCGGGGATGAACACTGAAGCTTTCTTT. Translation gives CASSEGPGMNTEAFF.

This clone occurred a few times. This chain links TRBV5-1 with TRBJ1-1, with no clear D. Germline CDR1 SGHRS, CDR2 YFSETQ. The ends were cut back, 3 bases at V and 4 bases at J, with 16 bases in the middle. This CDR3 region has 15 residues. This chain's CDR3 is CASSSSTGWSTEAFF. In DNA, the CDR3 is TGCGCCAGCAGCTCCTCAACGGGGTGGAGCACTGAAGCTTTCTTT.

The rearrangement joins TRBV6-5 to TRBJ1-6; 9 nucleotides align to TRBD1. Trimming removed 4 bases from V and 13 bases from J; junction bases left unmatched: 14. This CDR3 has 16 amino acids. The germline CDR1 and CDR2 sequences are MNHEY and SVGAGI. The CDR3: CASSFEDWTGEYPLHF. The CDR3 DNA is TGTGCCAGCAGTTTTGAAGATTGGACAGGGGAATACCCCCTCCACTTT.